Each of the 26 T cell receptor beta chains below was sequenced from the same sample in a study of T cell responses to AZD1222 COVID-19 vaccine. This table comes from immunoSEQ multiplex PCR, and its TCRdb copy is limited to in-frame clones, with some not included. The data contain over 80,000 clones, 90% to 95% of them singletons. The input for sequencing was peripheral blood, taken 28 days after the second AZD1222 dose. These receptor sequences come from an adult who received the AZD1222 COVID-19 vaccine.

J is TRBJ1-4 and V is TRBV6-1, with a weak D call TRBD1 (5 bases). Germline CDR1 MNHNS, CDR2 SASEGT. V was pared by 3 bases and J by 4 bases, with 12 bases between. The length of the CDR3 is 15 residues. The DNA for the CDR3 is TGTGCCAGCAGTGATTCCAGGGCGGGTAATGAAAAACTGTTTTTT. Its protein product is CASSDSRAGNEKLFF.

The chain joins TRBV6-5 to TRBJ1-6, with a weak D call TRBD1 (6 bases). The V gene's germline CDR1 is MNHEY and CDR2 SVGAGI. Trimming removed 6 bases from V and 0 bases from J, with 9 bases in between. CDR3 size: 15 residues. In DNA, the CDR3 is TGTGCCAGCAGAGGACAGAGCTCCTATAATTCACCCCTCCACTTT. Protein: CASRGQSSYNSPLHF.

This chain connects TRBV5-4 to TRBJ1-1; D uncertain. Germline assignment: CDR1 SGHNT and CDR2 YYREEE (reference sequence). Deletions cut 1 base from V and 5 bases from J, with 15 bases between. The CDR3 consists of 15 residues. CDR3 DNA: TGTGCCAGCAGCTTGTACCGGGGTCTGAGGACTGAAGCTTTCTTT. The encoded protein is CASSLYRGLRTEAFF.

The chain couples TRBV15 to TRBJ2-2; D unclear. The germline gives CDR1 LNHNV, CDR2 YYDKDF (reference sequence). This CDR3 comprises 13 residues. V was pared by 8 bases and J by 5 bases, with 12 bases between. CDR3 region: CATSSRGTGELFF. The DNA for the CDR3 is TGTGCCACCTCCAGCCGAGGTACCGGGGAGCTGTTTTTT.

The CDR3 here is CASRASGTGGPNTIYF. The CDR3 region has the DNA TGTGCCAGCAGAGCCAGCGGGACAGGGGGCCCAAACACCATATATTTT. This rearrangement joins TRBV14 to TRBJ1-3, with 12 bases fitting TRBD1. CDR1 is SGHDN and CDR2 is FVKESK in the germline V gene. The CDR3 consists of 16 residues. The V and J ends lost 6 bases and 6 bases, in that order; junction bases with no gene match: 9.

The chain recombines TRBV19 with TRBJ2-1; D is perhaps TRBD2 (6 bases). Trimming took off 6 bases at V and 5 bases at J, with 17 bases between the two ends. This CDR3 is built from 15 residues. CDR1 is LNHDA and CDR2 is SQIVND in the germline V gene (reference sequence). Here the CDR3 reads CASREGRVAHNEQFF. The CDR3 nucleotides read TGTGCCAGTAGGGAGGGTAGGGTAGCTCACAATGAGCAGTTCTTC. The full variable domain, in which reference TRBV19 and TRBJ2-1 provide the parts outside the CDR3, is DGGITQSPKYLFRKEGQNVTLSCEQNLNHDAMYWYRQDPGQGLRLIYYSQIVNDFQKGDIAEGYSVSREKKESFPLTVTSAQKNPTAFYLCASREGRVAHNEQFFGPGTRLTVL.

The V gene is TRBV7-2, the J gene TRBJ2-1, with no clear D. V dropped 3 bases and J dropped 10 bases, with 7 bases sitting between them. The CDR3 is 11 residues long. The V gene's germline CDR1 is SGHTA and CDR2 FQGNSA. The CDR3, as DNA: TGTGCCAGCAGCTTCACAGCGGAGCAGTTCTTC. Translated: CASSFTAEQFF.

The rearrangement links TRBV7-2 to TRBJ2-1; TRBD2 might be the D (5 bases). The CDR3 has 17 residues. V lost 1 base and J lost 1, with 14 bases in between. The V gene's germline CDR1 is SGHTA and CDR2 FQGNSA. This CDR3 is CASSLGSGLGSYNEQFF. Here the CDR3 DNA reads TGTGCCAGCAGCTTAGGTTCCGGACTCGGGTCCTACAATGAGCAGTTCTTC.

This clone came up once. This chain joins TRBV30 and TRBJ1-1; D possibly corresponds to TRBD1 (6 bases). Germline CDR1 reads GTSNPN; CDR2 reads SVGIG (reference sequence). Between the trimmed V and J ends, which lost 0 bases and 3 bases, there was a span of 8 bases. CDR3 length: 13 residues. The CDR3 spells CAWSVQGDTEAFF. The CDR3 nucleotides read TGTGCCTGGAGTGTACAGGGCGACACTGAAGCTTTCTTT.

The chain recombines TRBV5-8 with TRBJ1-4, with D unclear. Trimming left V 2 bases short and J 8 bases short, with 10 bases between. CDR1 is SGHTS, CDR2 YDEGEE, per germline. The CDR3 has 13 amino acids. The CDR3 DNA follows: TGTGCCAGCAGCTTTATGATGGGGGAAAAACTGTTTTTT. Its protein product is CASSFMMGEKLFF.

V and J are TRBV30 and TRBJ2-1, with unresolved D. The V gene's germline CDR1 is GTSNPN and CDR2 SVGIG (reference sequence). The CDR3 contains 15 residues. Between the trimmed V and J ends, which lost 8 bases and 0 bases, there was a span of 17 bases. Here the CDR3 DNA reads TGTGCCCCCCGACGCCCACCGCTCTCCTACAATGAGCAGTTCTTC. Protein sequence: CAPRRPPLSYNEQFF.

The V call is TRBV18, the J call TRBJ2-7; 10 positions match TRBD2. This CDR3 spans 17 amino acids. CDR1 KGHSH and CDR2 LQKENI come from the germline V gene. The J segment lost 3 bases and the V segment lost 1 base, leaving 9 bases of the junction unmatched. CDR3 DNA sequence: TGTGCCAGCTCACCACTTACCCTAGCGGGAGCTTACTACGAGCAGTACTTC. Translated, it gives CASSPLTLAGAYYEQYF.

CDR3: CASSYLAGESTDTQYF. Here the CDR3 DNA reads TGTGCCAGCAGTTACTTGGCGGGAGAAAGCACAGATACGCAGTATTTT. V is TRBV6-5 and J is TRBJ2-3; 7 nucleotides match TRBD2. Trimming removed 1 base from V and 0 bases from J; junction bases left unmatched: 4. The CDR3 totals 16 residues. Germline lookup yields CDR1 MNHEY and CDR2 SVGAGI.

The chain is built from TRBV28 and TRBJ1-1, with 8 bases matching TRBD1. Per the germline V gene, CDR1 is MDHEN and CDR2 is SYDVKM. Trimming took 2 bases from V and 7 from J; bases not matched to a gene: 6. The CDR3 is 14 amino acids. CDR3 DNA sequence: TGTGCCAGCAGTTTACTTAGGACAGGGAGTGAAGCTTTCTTT. It yields the protein CASSLLRTGSEAFF.

This rearrangement joins TRBV4-1 to TRBJ2-7, with TRBD2 matching over 12 bases. The CDR3 has 15 amino acids. The J segment lost 3 bases and the V segment lost 1 base, leaving 1 base of the junction unmatched. Germline V gene lookup returns CDR1 MGHRA and CDR2 YSYEKL. CDR3 in DNA: TGCGCCAGCAGCCAAGGGACTAGCGGGGACTACGAGCAGTACTTC. This encodes CASSQGTSGDYEQYF.

V is TRBV6-1 and J is TRBJ2-7, with 8 bases that match TRBD2. From germline, CDR1 is MNHNS and CDR2 SASEGT. This CDR3 has 16 residues. J lost 8 bases, V lost 4 bases, and 16 bases had no gene match. The CDR3 nucleotides read TGTGCCAGCAGTGGGAAGGCCAGCGGGAGCCGTTACAAGCAGTACTTC. As protein: CASSGKASGSRYKQYF.

The chain joins TRBV29-1 to TRBJ2-5; 7 bases align to TRBD1. This CDR3 spans 12 amino acids. Germline loops: CDR1 SQVTM, CDR2 ANQGSEA. The trim removed 7 bases at V and 3 bases at J, leaving 5 bases unmatched. CDR3 protein: CSARQGKETQYF. The CDR3 DNA reads TGCAGCGCTCGACAGGGAAAAGAGACCCAGTACTTC.

The V gene is TRBV3-1 (or the pseudogene TRBV3-2), the J gene TRBJ1-1; D possibly corresponds to TRBD1 (5 bases). The V end lost 4 bases, the J end lost 3 bases, and 21 bases lay between the germline ends. This CDR3 region has 17 residues. The germline V gene encodes CDR1 LGHDT and CDR2 YNNKEL (reference sequence). CDR3 DNA sequence: TGTGCCAGCAGCCCCAGAGGATCCAGGGTTGGGGACACTGAAGCTTTCTTT. Protein sequence: CASSPRGSRVGDTEAFF.

This rearrangement joins TRBV3-1 (or the pseudogene TRBV3-2) to TRBJ2-7; D call uncertain. Germline V gene data show CDR1 as LGHDT and CDR2 as YNNKEL (reference sequence). The length of the CDR3 is 13 residues. Trimming took 4 bases from V and 4 from J, leaving 11 bases between them. The CDR3 region has the DNA TGTGCCAGCAGCCGCAATGACGTTTACGAGCAGTACTTC. As protein: CASSRNDVYEQYF.

The chain combines TRBV7-2 with TRBJ1-4; D ambiguous. CDR1 SGHTA and CDR2 FQGNSA come from the germline V gene. The CDR3 consists of 13 residues. The V gene lost 3 bases and the J gene lost 0 bases, with 2 bases spanning the gap. The CDR3 coding sequence is TGTGCCAGCAGCTTTGCAACTAATGAAAAACTGTTTTTT. Protein: CASSFATNEKLFF.

The chain recombines TRBV30 with TRBJ2-5, with 7 bases matching TRBD1. Germline V CDR1 and CDR2: GTSNPN, SVGIG (reference sequence). This CDR3 has 13 amino acids. With 7 bases clipped from V and 3 bases from J, the junction kept 8 bases outside the gene matches. The CDR3 sequence is CASQGTVKETQYF. CDR3 sequence (DNA): TGTGCCTCCCAGGGGACAGTAAAAGAGACCCAGTACTTC.

The chain carries TRBV5-1 and TRBJ2-7; no clear D. Trimming pared 4 bases from V and 1 base from J, leaving 12 bases between. Germline-derived CDR1 and CDR2 are SGHRS and YFSETQ. This CDR3 is built from 14 residues. The DNA for the CDR3 is TGCGCCAGCAGCGCATCGGGTTTATCCTACGAGCAGTACTTC. It is translated as CASSASGLSYEQYF.

The V gene is TRBV11-2, the J gene TRBJ1-3; unclear D gene. This CDR3 is built from 15 residues. V lost 8 bases and J 4 bases, leaving 18 bases between the germline ends. CDR1 is SGHAT and CDR2 is FQNNGV in the germline V gene. Written as DNA, the CDR3 is TGTGCCAGCCGAACGCTCAGCTCGGGAGGAAACACCATATATTTT. This codes for CASRTLSSGGNTIYF.

The chain links TRBV28 to TRBJ1-1; D unresolved. The CDR3 loop spans 12 amino acids. Germline V CDR1 and CDR2: MDHEN, SYDVKM. V was trimmed by 3 bases and J by 4 bases, leaving 6 bases between them. The CDR3 region is CASSFRATEAFF. The CDR3 DNA follows: TGTGCCAGCAGTTTCCGGGCCACTGAAGCTTTCTTT.

The chain couples TRBV19 to TRBJ2-1; possibly TRBD2 for D (6 bases). In germline, CDR1 is LNHDA, CDR2 SQIVND (reference sequence). The CDR3 is 15 amino acids. V gave up 11 bases and J gave up 5 bases, with 22 bases separating them. CDR3 protein: CASHPWPSVNNEQFF. In nucleotides, the CDR3 is TGTGCCTCCCACCCTTGGCCTAGCGTCAACAATGAGCAGTTCTTC.

This chain connects TRBV5-5 to TRBJ2-2; 12 nucleotides agree with TRBD1. Germline loops: CDR1 SGHKS, CDR2 YYEKEE (reference sequence). This CDR3 comprises 14 residues. The V gene end was trimmed by 4 bases and the J gene end by 8 bases; junction bases not matched to a gene: 3. CDR3 loop: CASSEGQGAGELFF. The CDR3 coding sequence is TGTGCCAGCAGCGAGGGACAGGGGGCGGGGGAGCTGTTTTTT.